The T cell receptor beta chain under discussion was sequenced for a study of cytomegalovirus exposure and HLA in healthy donors. The study ran its PCR with 60 Vbeta and 13 Jbeta primers. TCRdb's copy holds only in-frame clones and misses some; the assay was immunoSEQ multiplex PCR. The sample records more than 130,000 clones, just under 80% being singletons. Overall study results and limits: Per a later analysis, HLA-associated TCR beta chains showed more clonal expansion than other, equally common TCR beta chains. One variant, a missense change in DCLRE1C, was linked in a later analysis to TCR beta V- and J-gene trimming.

Remarks on this clone: What it binds is not known.

The CDR3 loop spans 13 amino acids. Trimming cost V 0 bases and J 6 bases, with 8 bases left between them. Germline CDR1 and CDR2: MNHEY and SMNVEV (reference sequence). Sequenced sample: PBMCs. The rearrangement uses TRBV27 and TRBJ1-1; no reliable D call. This clonotype originated in a man between 25 and 39 years old in good health and CMV-seronegative. CDR3 sequence reads: CASSLSAFSEAFF. In DNA form, the CDR3 reads TGTGCCAGCAGTTTATCGGCCTTCTCTGAAGCTTTCTTT.